The T cell receptor (beta chain) under discussion was sequenced for a study of T cells in Graves' hyperthyroidism and ophthalmopathy. CDR3 length: 13 amino acids. Germline-derived CDR1 and CDR2 are DFQATT and SNEGSKA (reference sequence). Researchers amplified the TCR beta CDR3 regions from RNA transcripts. TCR CDR3 underwent first-round RT-PCR with the HTBI primer set. MiXCR, applied by TCRdb to the multiplex PCR reads, yields one record per CDR3 protein. Here the sample spans around 290,000 distinct CDR3 sequences, over 15% being singletons. Uncontrolled infection, other autoimmune disease, pregnancy or lactation disqualified patients from enrolment. Thyroid ultrasound, orbital computed tomography, clinical symptoms, and serum thyroxine and TRAb underpinned diagnoses.

This receptor was identified in a woman aged 60 to 75 with Graves' ophthalmopathy. The chain combines TRBV20-1 with TRBJ1-3; perhaps TRBD1 as D (5 bases). Sequencing input: blood. The CDR3 protein is CSLQAFSGNTIYF. The CDR3 nucleotides read TGCAGCCTACAGGCTTTCTCTGGAAACACCATATATTTT.